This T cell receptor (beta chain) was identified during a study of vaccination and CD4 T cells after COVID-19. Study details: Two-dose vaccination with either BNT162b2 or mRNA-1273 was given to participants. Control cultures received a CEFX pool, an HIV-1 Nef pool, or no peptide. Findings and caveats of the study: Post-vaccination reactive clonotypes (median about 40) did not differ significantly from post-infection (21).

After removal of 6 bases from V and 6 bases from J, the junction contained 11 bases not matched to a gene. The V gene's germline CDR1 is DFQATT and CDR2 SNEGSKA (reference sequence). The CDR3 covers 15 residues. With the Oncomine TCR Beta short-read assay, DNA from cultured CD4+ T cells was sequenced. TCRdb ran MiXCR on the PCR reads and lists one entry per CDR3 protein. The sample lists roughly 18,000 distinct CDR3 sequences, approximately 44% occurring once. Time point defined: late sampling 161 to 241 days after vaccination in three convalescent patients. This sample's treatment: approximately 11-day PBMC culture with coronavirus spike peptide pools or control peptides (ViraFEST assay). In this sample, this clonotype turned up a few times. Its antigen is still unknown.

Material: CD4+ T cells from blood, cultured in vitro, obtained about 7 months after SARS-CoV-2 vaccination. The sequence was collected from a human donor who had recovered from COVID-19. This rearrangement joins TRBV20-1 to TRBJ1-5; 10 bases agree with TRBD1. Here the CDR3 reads CSARTGGGLGQPQHF. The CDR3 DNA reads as TGCAGTGCCCGGACAGGGGGAGGACTAGGTCAGCCCCAGCATTTT.